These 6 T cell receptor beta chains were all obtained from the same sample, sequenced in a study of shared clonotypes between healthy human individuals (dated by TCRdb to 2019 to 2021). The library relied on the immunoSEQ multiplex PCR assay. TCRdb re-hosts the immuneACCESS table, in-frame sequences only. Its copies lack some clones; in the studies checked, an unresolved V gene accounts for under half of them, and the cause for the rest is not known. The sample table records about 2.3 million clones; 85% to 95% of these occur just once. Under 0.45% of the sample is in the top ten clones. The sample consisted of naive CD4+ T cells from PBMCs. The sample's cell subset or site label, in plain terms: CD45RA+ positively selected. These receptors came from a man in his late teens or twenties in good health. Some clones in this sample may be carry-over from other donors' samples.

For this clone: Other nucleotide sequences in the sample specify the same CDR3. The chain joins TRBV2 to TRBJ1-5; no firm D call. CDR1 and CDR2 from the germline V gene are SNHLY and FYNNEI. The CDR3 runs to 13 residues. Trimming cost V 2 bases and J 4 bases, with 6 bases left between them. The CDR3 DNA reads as TGTGCCAGCAGTGAATCGAGGAATCAGCCCCAGCATTTT. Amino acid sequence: CASSESRNQPQHF.

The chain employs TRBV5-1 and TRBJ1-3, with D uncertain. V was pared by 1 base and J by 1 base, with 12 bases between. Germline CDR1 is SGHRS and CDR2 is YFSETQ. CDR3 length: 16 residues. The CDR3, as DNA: TGCGCCAGCAGCTTGAGTGGCAGTGCGTCTGGAAACACCATATATTTT. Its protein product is CASSLSGSASGNTIYF.

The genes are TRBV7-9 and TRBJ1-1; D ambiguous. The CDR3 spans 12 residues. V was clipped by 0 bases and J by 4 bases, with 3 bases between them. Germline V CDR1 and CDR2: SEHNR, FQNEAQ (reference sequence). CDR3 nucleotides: TGTGCCAGCAGCTTAGCGGCCACTGAAGCTTTCTTT. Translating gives CASSLAATEAFF.

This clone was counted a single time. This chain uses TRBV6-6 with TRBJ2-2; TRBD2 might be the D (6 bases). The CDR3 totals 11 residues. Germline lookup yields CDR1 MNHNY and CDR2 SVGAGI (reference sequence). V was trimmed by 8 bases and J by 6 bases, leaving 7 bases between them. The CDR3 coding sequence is TGTGCCAGCGCGGGGTCCGGGGAGCTGTTTTTT. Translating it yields CASAGSGELFF.

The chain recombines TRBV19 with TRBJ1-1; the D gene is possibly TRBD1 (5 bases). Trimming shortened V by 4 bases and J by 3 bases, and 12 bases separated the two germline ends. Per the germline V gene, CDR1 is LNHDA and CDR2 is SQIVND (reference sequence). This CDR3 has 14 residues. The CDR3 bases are TGTGCCAGTAGTAACGACGGAGGGGACACTGAAGCTTTCTTT. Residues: CASSNDGGDTEAFF. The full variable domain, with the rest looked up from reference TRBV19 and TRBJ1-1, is DGGITQSPKYLFRKEGQNVTLSCEQNLNHDAMYWYRQDPGQGLRLIYYSQIVNDFQKGDIAEGYSVSREKKESFPLTVTSAQKNPTAFYLCASSNDGGDTEAFFGQGTRLTVV.

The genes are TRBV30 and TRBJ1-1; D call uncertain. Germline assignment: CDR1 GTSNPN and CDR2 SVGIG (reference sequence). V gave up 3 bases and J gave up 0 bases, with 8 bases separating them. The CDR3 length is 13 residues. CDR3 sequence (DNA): TGTGCCTGGAGCCTAGGCGTGAACACTGAAGCTTTCTTT. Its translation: CAWSLGVNTEAFF.